The rows below give T cell receptor beta chains drawn from one sample of a study of cytomegalovirus exposure and HLA in healthy donors. The table came from immunoSEQ multiplex PCR; TCRdb's copy has only in-frame clones and leaves some out. The sample has around 190,000 clones, around nine tenths seen once; the top ten hold roughly 6.6%. The sample consisted of PBMCs. The receptors shown here come from a man younger than 40 in good health and CMV-seropositive. The CDR3 runs from the conserved cysteine through the conserved F or W. The D gene is left open where the match is weak. The size field is filled for only some rows; it gives once, few, many or a size class.

J: TRBJ2-7
D: .
V: TRBV11-2
size: .
CDR3: CASSEQGREQYF

J: TRBJ2-1
D: .
V: TRBV5-1
size: .
CDR3: CASSLTDGAFYNEQFF

J: TRBJ2-7
D: TRBD2
V: TRBV7-2
size: once
CDR3: CASSSGLAYSYEQYF

J: TRBJ2-3
D: .
V: TRBV18
size: .
CDR3: CASSPWGGTDTQYF

J: TRBJ2-1
D: .
V: TRBV6-6
size: .
CDR3: CASIPRGGLNEQFF

J: TRBJ2-5
D: TRBD2
V: TRBV7-6
size: .
CDR3: CASSLRREGRGETQYF

J: TRBJ2-7
D: .
V: TRBV10-3
size: .
CDR3: CAISDRLGSRYEQYF

J: TRBJ2-3
D: TRBD1
V: TRBV11-3
size: .
CDR3: CASSLDRVADTQYF

J: TRBJ2-7
D: .
V: TRBV27
size: .
CDR3: CASSSVVDPSSYEQYF

J: TRBJ1-1
D: .
V: TRBV4-2
size: .
CDR3: CASSQEITMNTEAFF

J: TRBJ2-3
D: .
V: TRBV29-1
size: .
CDR3: CSVDWSTDTQYF

J: TRBJ1-5
D: .
V: TRBV29-1
size: .
CDR3: CSVGTEQNQPQHF

J: TRBJ1-1
D: TRBD1
V: TRBV27
size: once
CDR3: CASSLNRGRDTEAFF

J: TRBJ1-2
D: .
V: TRBV7-3
size: .
CDR3: CASSLTEGVGYTF

J: TRBJ1-4
D: .
V: TRBV5-6
size: .
CDR3: CASSLRREKLFF

J: TRBJ2-1
D: .
V: TRBV28
size: .
CDR3: CASSAGERNEQFF

J: TRBJ1-2
D: TRBD1
V: TRBV5-4
size: .
CDR3: CASSGQGPNYGYTF

J: TRBJ2-3
D: .
V: TRBV27
size: few
CDR3: CASSLSSTDTQYF

J: TRBJ2-7
D: .
V: TRBV7-2
size: .
CDR3: CASSGGLRVPYEQYF

J: TRBJ1-5
D: .
V: TRBV4-3
size: .
CDR3: CASSPTQGGQPQHF

J: TRBJ2-7
D: TRBD1
V: TRBV19
size: .
CDR3: CASTVTGGSYEQYF

J: TRBJ2-7
D: .
V: TRBV14
size: .
CDR3: CASSQGSASRDEQYF

J: TRBJ1-1
D: .
V: TRBV29-1
size: .
CDR3: CSVGHMNTEAFF

J: TRBJ2-2
D: .
V: TRBV6-6
size: .
CDR3: CASSYSTGNTGELFF

J: TRBJ2-7
D: TRBD1
V: TRBV6-6
size: .
CDR3: CASRDRDRVSYEQYF

J: TRBJ1-1
D: .
V: TRBV27
size: .
CDR3: CASGGTPDTEAFF

J: TRBJ1-5
D: .
V: TRBV10-3
size: .
CDR3: CAITQGRGGALTKQPQHF

J: TRBJ1-3
D: .
V: TRBV27
size: .
CDR3: CAIKRDCAWSAIYF

J: TRBJ2-4
D: .
V: TRBV7-9
size: .
CDR3: CASSLVRAGKNIQYF

J: TRBJ2-1
D: .
V: TRBV9
size: .
CDR3: CASSGIGEQFF

J: TRBJ2-1
D: .
V: TRBV19
size: .
CDR3: CASSVGYQVYNEQFF

J: TRBJ2-7
D: TRBD2
V: TRBV11-2
size: .
CDR3: CASSPWGGERGSYEQYF

J: TRBJ2-7
D: .
V: TRBV2
size: .
CDR3: CASTLVRGFYEQYF

J: TRBJ1-2
D: .
V: TRBV7-9
size: .
CDR3: CASSLVVRVEGYTF

J: TRBJ2-7
D: TRBD1
V: TRBV19
size: .
CDR3: CASSISRGYEQYF

J: TRBJ2-2
D: .
V: TRBV30
size: .
CDR3: CAWIKQAGGELFF

J: TRBJ2-2
D: .
V: TRBV30
size: once
CDR3: CAWSFPDRNTGELFF

J: TRBJ1-2
D: .
V: TRBV19
size: once
CDR3: CASSILLRGNYGYTF

J: TRBJ1-1
D: .
V: TRBV6-1
size: .
CDR3: CASSLSAQGSTEAFF

J: TRBJ2-7
D: .
V: TRBV15
size: .
CDR3: CATSRVSRRPYEQYF

J: TRBJ2-7
D: .
V: TRBV20-1
size: few
CDR3: CSAMTEYEQYF

J: TRBJ2-7
D: .
V: TRBV27
size: .
CDR3: CASSLSGSRDAYEQYF

J: TRBJ1-5
D: .
V: TRBV19
size: .
CDR3: CASSIAPNQPQHF

J: TRBJ2-3
D: .
V: TRBV7-3
size: .
CDR3: CASSLKYDLTDTQYF

J: TRBJ2-7
D: .
V: TRBV6-1
size: .
CDR3: CASSEYWTSYEQYF

J: TRBJ2-4
D: .
V: TRBV13
size: .
CDR3: CASSHGTGRLSLVAKNIQYF

J: TRBJ1-6
D: .
V: TRBV7-9
size: .
CDR3: CASSFAGNINSPLHF

J: TRBJ2-3
D: TRBD2
V: TRBV4-2
size: .
CDR3: CATRGGEGADTQYF

J: TRBJ2-7
D: .
V: TRBV18
size: .
CDR3: CASSPPRCSWEQYF

J: TRBJ1-6
D: .
V: TRBV30
size: .
CDR3: CAWTKNEGVWSPLHF

J: TRBJ1-5
D: TRBD1
V: TRBV7-8
size: .
CDR3: CASSSAGQVTNQPQHF

J: TRBJ2-7
D: .
V: TRBV6-5
size: .
CDR3: CASSYSRGRVSREQYF

J: TRBJ2-1
D: .
V: TRBV4-3
size: .
CDR3: CASSQDEYSLPRLDNEQFF

J: TRBJ2-7
D: .
V: TRBV19
size: .
CDR3: CASSPASPGEQYF

J: TRBJ2-2
D: .
V: TRBV9
size: .
CDR3: CASSVGGAGGELFF

J: TRBJ1-4
D: .
V: TRBV9
size: few
CDR3: CASSVGGGQDKLFF

J: TRBJ2-3
D: .
V: TRBV10-3
size: .
CDR3: CAISPGTSTDTQYF